This T cell receptor (beta chain) was recorded in a study of cytomegalovirus exposure and HLA in healthy donors. The study ran its PCR with 60 Vbeta and 13 Jbeta primers. Libraries were prepared by immunoSEQ multiplex PCR; TCRdb keeps only in-frame clonotypes and omits some of them. Of fewer than 100,000 clones in the sample, just under 80% are singletons; the top ten hold about 3.8%. The CDR3 loop spans 15 amino acids. V lost 5 bases and J lost 3, with 14 bases in between. Germline CDR1 is SGHRS and CDR2 is YFSETQ. The sequence derives from a woman in her forties in good health and CMV-seronegative. The genes are TRBV5-1 and TRBJ1-4, with D maybe TRBD1 (6 bases). Input material: PBMCs. The CDR3 protein is CASRNLDSANEKLFF. The CDR3 DNA follows: TGCGCCAGCAGAAACTTGGACAGTGCTAATGAAAAACTGTTTTTT.